Below, 17 T cell receptor beta chains from the same sample are listed, as sequenced in a study of blood T cells in healthy people across ages. A second PCR of about 7 to 12 cycles used a sample-barcoded 5' primer and a J-beta primer mix. TCRdb analysed the 5' RACE reads with MiXCR anew, one entry per CDR3 protein. The sample has 700,000 to 900,000 distinct CDR3 sequences; roughly 50% are singletons. The sequencing input was blood. Source of these receptors: an elderly man in good health.

In its sample, this clonotype was seen a few times. The chain carries TRBV29-1 and TRBJ2-7; TRBD2 matches at 9 bases. CDR3 size: 14 residues. With 3 bases clipped from V and 3 bases from J, the junction kept 6 bases outside the gene matches. Per germline, CDR1 SQVTM and CDR2 ANQGSEA. This CDR3 is CSVEGTSWDYEQYF. In nucleotides, the CDR3 is TGCAGCGTTGAGGGGACTAGCTGGGACTACGAGCAGTACTTC.

The chain links TRBV21-1 to TRBJ2-4; the table gives TRBD2 as D, unverified against the DNA. Matching the DNA end better, TRBJ2-7 makes the J call doubtful. TRBV21-1 is flagged as a pseudogene. The CDR3 runs to 15 residues. In nucleotides, the CDR3 is TGTGCCAGCAGCAAAGGGGGACTCAATAACTACGAGCAGTACTTC. Translation gives CASSKGGLNNYEQYF.

This clonotype has more than one count but fewer than ten. This chain joins TRBV14 and TRBJ2-3; D could derive from TRBD1 or TRBD2 (6 bases each). Trimming removed 1 base from V and 14 bases from J, with 16 bases in between. The germline V gene has CDR1 SGHDN and CDR2 FVKESK. This CDR3 has 13 amino acids. The CDR3 nucleotides are TGTGCCAGCAGCCAAGTTCAGGGGAGGTACGCGTATTTT. Translating it yields CASSQVQGRYAYF. Complete variable domain (other parts from reference TRBV14 and TRBJ2-3): EAGVTQFPSHSVIEKGQTVTLRCDPISGHDNLYWYRRVMGKEIKFLLHFVKESKQDESGMPNNRFLAERTGGTYSTLKVQPAELEDSGVYFCASSQVQGRYAYFGPGTRLTVL.

This clonotype is a singleton in its sample. This rearrangement joins TRBV12-3 or TRBV12-4 to TRBJ2-4; 11 bases map to TRBD2. The CDR3 is made up of 19 amino acids. V shed 6 bases, J shed 2 bases, and the junction held 15 bases outside the gene matches. CDR3 region: CASSPTVAGGYVTKNIQYF. The CDR3 region has the DNA TGTGCCAGCAGCCCCACAGTAGCGGGAGGGTACGTTACCAAAAACATTCAGTACTTC.

The chain employs TRBV29-1 and TRBJ1-1; possibly TRBD1 for D (5 bases). The V gene's germline CDR1 is SQVTM and CDR2 ANQGSEA. CDR3 size: 11 residues. The CDR3 loop is CAGRTNTEAFF. CDR3 bases: TGCGCGGGACGAACGAACACTGAAGCTTTCTTT.

The gene calls are TRBV12-3 or TRBV12-4 and TRBJ2-5, with no clear D. This CDR3 spans 12 amino acids. The germline V and J ends were trimmed by 6 bases and 5 bases, with 10 bases remaining between them. CDR3 DNA: TGTGCCAGCAGCCTCCGTCTTGAGACCCAGTACTTC. Translation gives CASSLRLETQYF.

The V and J genes are TRBV27 and TRBJ2-3; D call uncertain. The CDR3 consists of 14 residues. Germline lookup yields CDR1 MNHEY and CDR2 SMNVEV (reference sequence). Trimming pared 3 bases from V and 2 bases from J, leaving 9 bases between. The DNA for the CDR3 is TGTGCCAGCAGTTTTATGCTATTCACAGATACGCAGTATTTT. It translates to CASSFMLFTDTQYF.

V and J are TRBV25-1 and TRBJ2-2; tentatively, D is TRBD2 (6 bases). The germline V and J ends were trimmed by 8 bases and 3 bases, with 19 bases remaining between them. Germline CDR1 is MGHDK and CDR2 is SYGVNS. This CDR3 has 16 residues. For the CDR3, the DNA is TGTGCCAGCGCTGGGGGAAGGCTAGCGTACACCGGGGAGCTGTTTTTT. It is translated as CASAGGRLAYTGELFF.

The chain links TRBV7-3 to TRBJ2-5; 8 bases line up with TRBD2. V was pared by 1 base and J by 11 bases, with 12 bases of the junction left unmatched. CDR1 and CDR2 (germline): SGHTA, FQGTGA. CDR3 size: 15 residues. CDR3 in amino acids: CASSLILAAYNEQYF. CDR3 nucleotides: TGTGCCAGCAGCTTAATACTAGCGGCCTACAATGAGCAGTACTTC.

The V gene is TRBV24-1, the J gene TRBJ1-2; D uncertain. CDR1 KGHDR and CDR2 SFDVKD come from the germline V gene. Deletions cut 4 bases from V and 2 bases from J, with 13 bases between. This CDR3 is 15 amino acids long. CDR3 DNA: TGTGCCACCAGTGACGGACCGGCTGGGAACTATGGCTACACCTTC. Protein: CATSDGPAGNYGYTF.

Remarks on this clonotype: Germline is not matched at one junction end, which may reflect a read error. CDR3 region: CSSVGTGDEQYF. For the CDR3, the DNA is TGTTCCAGCGTGGGAACCGGCGACGAGCAGTACTTC. The chain couples TRBV7-9 to TRBJ2-7; D not resolved. The V gene's germline CDR1 is SEHNR and CDR2 FQNEAQ (reference sequence). CDR3 size: 12 residues.

This clonotype was picked up a small number of times. The J gene is TRBJ2-5, the V gene TRBV28; D call uncertain. The J call may be faulty, since TRBJ2-7 better matches the DNA end. Germline values: CDR1 MDHEN, CDR2 SYDVKM. The CDR3 runs 13 residues. CDR3 bases: TGTGCCAGCAGTGAGGTGACACGGTACGAGCAGTACTTC. Translated: CASSEVTRYEQYF.

This chain joins TRBV5-1 and TRBJ2-1, with TRBD2 matching 11 bases. Germline assignment: CDR1 SGHRS and CDR2 YFSETQ. This CDR3 is built from 18 residues. Trimming at V came to 5 bases and at J to 3 bases, leaving 13 bases not matched to a gene. The DNA of the CDR3 is TGCGCCAGCAGTTCCGGGACTAGCGGCTTGAATTTCTACAATGAGCAGTTCTTC. It yields the protein CASSSGTSGLNFYNEQFF.

This clonotype showed up just a few times. This chain joins TRBV20-1 and TRBJ2-3; 9 positions agree with TRBD2. V was clipped by 3 bases and J by 4 bases; unmatched bases: 5. CDR1 is DFQATT, CDR2 SNEGSKA, per germline (reference sequence). The CDR3 has 14 amino acids. Here the CDR3 DNA reads TGCAGTGCTAGTGCGGGAGGGCCGTCAGATACGCAGTATTTT. Its translation is CSASAGGPSDTQYF.

In this sample, this clonotype turned up a few times. The V call is TRBV2, the J call TRBJ2-3; 8 nucleotides align to TRBD2. The V segment lost 5 bases and the J segment 0 bases; nucleotides outside the gene matches: 7. CDR1 SNHLY and CDR2 FYNNEI come from the germline V gene. CDR3 length equals 16 residues. In DNA form, the CDR3 reads TGTGCCAGCAGTACCGAGCGGGGGAGAAGCACAGATACGCAGTATTTT. Translating it yields CASSTERGRSTDTQYF.

The rearrangement joins TRBV7-9 to TRBJ2-4, with 8 bases that match TRBD1. The V and J ends lost 4 bases and 3 bases, in that order; junction bases with no gene match: 5. Germline lookup yields CDR1 SEHNR and CDR2 FQNEAQ (reference sequence). CDR3 length equals 15 residues. CDR3 coding DNA: TGTGCCAGCAGCTATGACGGGACAGGCAAAAACATTCAGTACTTC. The encoded protein is CASSYDGTGKNIQYF.

This clonotype was seen more than once but under ten times. V gene TRBV20-1 combines with J gene TRBJ2-3; TRBD2 matches 9 bases. Trimming cost V 6 bases and J 6 bases; bases outside gene matches: 7. Germline values: CDR1 DFQATT, CDR2 SNEGSKA (reference sequence). The CDR3 totals 13 residues. The CDR3 sequence: CSAPGLAFDTQYF. CDR3 nucleotide sequence: TGCAGTGCCCCGGGACTAGCATTTGATACGCAGTATTTT.